A selection of T cell receptor beta chains follows, all from one sample in a study of cytotoxic CD8 clonotypes in ibrutinib-treated CLL. Clones were sequenced by immunoSEQ multiplex PCR, and TCRdb holds only the in-frame ones, with some missing. Of approximately 130,000 clones in the sample, under 90% were seen once. The starting material was PBMCs, obtained after 24 months of ibrutinib treatment. These receptors originate from a human donor with chronic lymphocytic leukemia. Both conserved end residues are part of each CDR3. The D gene is left open where the match is weak. The listing skips clone size in some rows; elsewhere it reads once, few, many or a size class.

D gene: TRBD2; clone size: -; V gene: TRBV5-1; J gene: TRBJ2-7; CDR3 protein: CASSTGTSGVYEQYF; CDR3 DNA: TGCGCCAGCAGCACCGGGACTAGCGGGGTCTACGAGCAGTACTTC
D gene: TRBD2; clone size: -; V gene: TRBV4-2; J gene: TRBJ2-3; CDR3 protein: CASGPSGGTTDTQYF; CDR3 DNA: TGTGCCAGCGGACCTAGCGGGGGTACCACAGATACGCAGTATTTT
D gene: TRBD2; clone size: -; V gene: TRBV14; J gene: TRBJ2-3; CDR3 protein: CASSSAGGRGNTQYF; CDR3 DNA: TGTGCCAGCAGCTCAGCGGGGGGGCGAGGAAATACGCAGTATTTT
D gene: -; clone size: -; V gene: TRBV7-2; J gene: TRBJ2-5; CDR3 protein: CASSLALSETQYF; CDR3 DNA: TGTGCCAGCAGCTTAGCGTTATCGGAGACCCAGTACTTC
D gene: TRBD1; clone size: -; V gene: TRBV30; J gene: TRBJ1-1; CDR3 protein: CAWSVSGGTEAFF; CDR3 DNA: TGTGCCTGGAGTGTTTCAGGGGGCACTGAAGCTTTCTTT
D gene: -; clone size: -; V gene: TRBV7-2; J gene: TRBJ1-6; CDR3 protein: CASSPLGGDSPLHF; CDR3 DNA: TGTGCCAGCAGTCCACTTGGGGGGGATTCACCCCTCCACTTT
D gene: TRBD1; clone size: -; V gene: TRBV28; J gene: TRBJ2-7; CDR3 protein: CATTGGVLDEQYF; CDR3 DNA: TGTGCCACTACAGGGGGCGTCTTGGACGAGCAGTACTTC
D gene: -; clone size: -; V gene: TRBV6-4; J gene: TRBJ1-1; CDR3 protein: CASSDSMNTEAFF; CDR3 DNA: TGTGCCAGCAGTGACTCGATGAACACTGAAGCTTTCTTT
D gene: -; clone size: -; V gene: TRBV2; J gene: TRBJ2-2; CDR3 protein: CASSEVAGPTGELFF; CDR3 DNA: TGTGCCAGCAGTGAAGTGGCTGGCCCCACCGGGGAGCTGTTTTTT
D gene: -; clone size: -; V gene: TRBV5-4; J gene: TRBJ1-6; CDR3 protein: CASSSGGGVRSPLHF; CDR3 DNA: TGTGCCAGCAGCAGCGGTGGGGGAGTAAGATCACCCCTCCACTTT
D gene: -; clone size: -; V gene: TRBV18; J gene: TRBJ1-2; CDR3 protein: CASSPGPGIGYTF; CDR3 DNA: TGTGCCAGCTCACCAGGGCCAGGGATAGGCTACACCTTC
D gene: TRBD1; clone size: -; V gene: TRBV30; J gene: TRBJ1-3; CDR3 protein: CAWSVQGGGNTIYF; CDR3 DNA: TGTGCCTGGAGTGTACAGGGGGGTGGAAACACCATATATTTT
D gene: TRBD2; clone size: -; V gene: TRBV25-1; J gene: TRBJ2-6; CDR3 protein: CASSDTSGTSSGANVLTF; CDR3 DNA: TGTGCCAGCAGTGATACTAGCGGAACGAGCTCTGGGGCCAACGTCCTGACTTTC
D gene: -; clone size: once; V gene: TRBV30; J gene: TRBJ1-1; CDR3 protein: CAWSRNTEAFF; CDR3 DNA: TGTGCCTGGAGTCGAAACACTGAAGCTTTCTTT
D gene: TRBD1; clone size: -; V gene: TRBV29-1; J gene: TRBJ1-2; CDR3 protein: CSVPGTGGWSYGYTF; CDR3 DNA: TGCAGCGTTCCCGGGACAGGGGGTTGGAGCTATGGCTACACCTTC
D gene: -; clone size: -; V gene: TRBV7-2; J gene: TRBJ1-2; CDR3 protein: CASSSYSQFDYTF; CDR3 DNA: TGTGCCAGCAGCTCCTATTCTCAGTTTGACTACACCTTC
D gene: TRBD2; clone size: -; V gene: TRBV10-3; J gene: TRBJ2-3; CDR3 protein: CAISSLGGASTDTQYF; CDR3 DNA: TGTGCCATCAGTAGCCTCGGGGGGGCCTCCACAGATACGCAGTATTTT
D gene: -; clone size: -; V gene: TRBV20-1; J gene: TRBJ2-3; CDR3 protein: CSARITDTQYF; CDR3 DNA: TGCAGTGCTAGGATCACAGATACGCAGTATTTT
D gene: -; clone size: -; V gene: TRBV6-1; J gene: TRBJ2-7; CDR3 protein: CASSEAPAGLRSYEQYF; CDR3 DNA: TGTGCCAGCAGTGAAGCCCCGGCAGGGCTTCGCTCCTACGAGCAGTACTTC
D gene: TRBD1; clone size: few; V gene: TRBV14; J gene: TRBJ1-2; CDR3 protein: CASSRWTGGFYGYTF; CDR3 DNA: TGTGCCAGCAGCCGGTGGACAGGGGGCTTCTATGGCTACACCTTC
D gene: -; clone size: -; V gene: TRBV5-1; J gene: TRBJ1-2; CDR3 protein: CASSLARRAAGTNLDNYGYTF; CDR3 DNA: TGCGCCAGCAGCTTGGCCCGAAGGGCCGCCGGGACAAACCTCGATAACTATGGCTACACCTTC
D gene: -; clone size: -; V gene: TRBV7-2; J gene: TRBJ2-7; CDR3 protein: CASSLDGVYEQYF; CDR3 DNA: TGTGCCAGCAGCTTAGACGGGGTATACGAGCAGTACTTC
D gene: TRBD2; clone size: -; V gene: TRBV7-9; J gene: TRBJ2-3; CDR3 protein: CASSLVGSGDTSTQYF; CDR3 DNA: TGTGCCAGCAGCTTAGTAGGTAGCGGGGATACTAGTACGCAGTATTTT
D gene: -; clone size: -; V gene: TRBV9; J gene: TRBJ2-2; CDR3 protein: CASSVGVRPNTGELFF; CDR3 DNA: TGTGCCAGCAGCGTAGGCGTTCGGCCAAACACCGGGGAGCTGTTTTTT
D gene: -; clone size: few; V gene: TRBV19; J gene: TRBJ2-7; CDR3 protein: CASSITGRAFDSYEQYF; CDR3 DNA: TGTGCCAGTAGTATCACCGGCAGGGCCTTTGACTCCTACGAGCAGTACTTC
D gene: -; clone size: -; V gene: TRBV21-1; J gene: TRBJ1-2; CDR3 protein: CASYRLVKTGLGYGYTF; CDR3 DNA: TGTGCCAGCTACCGGTTAGTAAAAACAGGGCTGGGCTATGGCTACACCTTC
D gene: TRBD2; clone size: -; V gene: TRBV11-3; J gene: TRBJ2-3; CDR3 protein: CASSLRRTSGTLPDTQYF; CDR3 DNA: TGTGCCAGCAGCCTTCGCCGGACTAGCGGGACCCTCCCAGATACGCAGTATTTT
D gene: TRBD1; clone size: -; V gene: TRBV6-1; J gene: TRBJ2-7; CDR3 protein: CASSRGQRYSYEQYF; CDR3 DNA: TGTGCCAGCAGCCGGGGACAGCGATACTCCTACGAGCAGTACTTC
D gene: -; clone size: -; V gene: TRBV7-9; J gene: TRBJ1-1; CDR3 protein: CASSLQMNTEAFF; CDR3 DNA: TGTGCCAGCAGCCTACAGATGAACACTGAAGCTTTCTTT
D gene: -; clone size: -; V gene: TRBV7-2; J gene: TRBJ1-2; CDR3 protein: CASSPSLEYGYTF; CDR3 DNA: TGTGCCAGCAGCCCGTCCTTGGAATATGGCTACACCTTC
D gene: TRBD1; clone size: once; V gene: TRBV5-6; J gene: TRBJ1-2; CDR3 protein: CASRPATGWSGYTF; CDR3 DNA: TGTGCCAGCAGACCCGCGACAGGGTGGAGTGGCTACACCTTC
D gene: TRBD2; clone size: -; V gene: TRBV5-4; J gene: TRBJ2-5; CDR3 protein: CASSLAAGAQETQYF; CDR3 DNA: TGTGCCAGCAGCTTGGCAGCGGGGGCCCAAGAGACCCAGTACTTC
D gene: -; clone size: -; V gene: TRBV7-2; J gene: TRBJ2-5; CDR3 protein: CASRLDRETQYF; CDR3 DNA: TGTGCCAGCAGGCTGGACAGAGAGACCCAGTACTTC
D gene: TRBD1; clone size: -; V gene: TRBV6-5; J gene: TRBJ1-1; CDR3 protein: CASSPDRDPTEAFF; CDR3 DNA: TGTGCCAGCAGCCCCGACAGGGACCCCACTGAAGCTTTCTTT
D gene: -; clone size: -; V gene: TRBV7-3; J gene: TRBJ2-1; CDR3 protein: CASSLGKGVVDEQFF; CDR3 DNA: TGTGCCAGCAGCTTAGGCAAGGGGGTAGTGGATGAGCAGTTCTTC
D gene: -; clone size: -; V gene: TRBV19; J gene: TRBJ1-1; CDR3 protein: CASSERRMNTEAFF; CDR3 DNA: TGTGCCAGTAGTGAACGCAGGATGAACACTGAAGCTTTCTTT